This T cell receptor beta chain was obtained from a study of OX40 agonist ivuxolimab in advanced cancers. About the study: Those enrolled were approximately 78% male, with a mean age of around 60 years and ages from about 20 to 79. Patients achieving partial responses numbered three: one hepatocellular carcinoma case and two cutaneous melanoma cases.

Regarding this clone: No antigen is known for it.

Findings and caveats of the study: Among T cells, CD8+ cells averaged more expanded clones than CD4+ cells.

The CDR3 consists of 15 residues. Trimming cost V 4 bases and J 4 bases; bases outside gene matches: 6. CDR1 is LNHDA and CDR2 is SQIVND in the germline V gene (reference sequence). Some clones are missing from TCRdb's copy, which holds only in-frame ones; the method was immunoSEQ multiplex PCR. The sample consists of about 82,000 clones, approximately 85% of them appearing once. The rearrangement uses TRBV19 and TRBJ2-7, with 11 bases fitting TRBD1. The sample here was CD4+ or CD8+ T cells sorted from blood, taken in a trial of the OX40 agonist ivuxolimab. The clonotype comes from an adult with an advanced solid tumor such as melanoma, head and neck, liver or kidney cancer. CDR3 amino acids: CASSTSGTGGYEQYF. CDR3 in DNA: TGTGCCAGTAGTACTTCCGGGACAGGGGGTTACGAGCAGTACTTC.